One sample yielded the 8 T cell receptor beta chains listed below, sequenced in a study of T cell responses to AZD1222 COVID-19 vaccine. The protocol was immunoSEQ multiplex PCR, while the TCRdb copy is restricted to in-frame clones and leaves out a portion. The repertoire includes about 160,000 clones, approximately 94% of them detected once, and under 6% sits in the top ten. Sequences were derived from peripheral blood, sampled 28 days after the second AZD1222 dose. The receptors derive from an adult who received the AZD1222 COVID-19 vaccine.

Here the CDR3 reads CASSEEGELAGRTDTQYF. The DNA for the CDR3 is TGCGCCAGCAGTGAAGAGGGTGAACTAGCGGGACGCACAGATACGCAGTATTTT. The V and J genes are TRBV10-2 and TRBJ2-3, with 10 bases matching TRBD2. CDR3 size: 18 residues. Losses at the gene ends were 3 bases for V and 1 base for J; bases not matched to a gene: 10. The V gene's germline CDR1 is WSHSY and CDR2 SAAADI.

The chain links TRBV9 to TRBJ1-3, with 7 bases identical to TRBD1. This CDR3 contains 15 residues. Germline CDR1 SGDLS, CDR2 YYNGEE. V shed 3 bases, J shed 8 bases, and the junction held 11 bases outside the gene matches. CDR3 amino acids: CASSASRQGRDTIYF. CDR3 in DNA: TGTGCCAGCAGCGCCTCCCGACAGGGTAGGGACACCATATATTTT.

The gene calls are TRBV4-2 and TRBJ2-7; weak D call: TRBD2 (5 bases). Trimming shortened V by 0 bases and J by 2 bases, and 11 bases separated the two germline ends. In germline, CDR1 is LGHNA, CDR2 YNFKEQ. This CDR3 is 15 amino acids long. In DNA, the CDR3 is TGTGCCAGCAGCCAAGATCTAGCTGTTACCTACGAGCAGTACTTC. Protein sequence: CASSQDLAVTYEQYF.

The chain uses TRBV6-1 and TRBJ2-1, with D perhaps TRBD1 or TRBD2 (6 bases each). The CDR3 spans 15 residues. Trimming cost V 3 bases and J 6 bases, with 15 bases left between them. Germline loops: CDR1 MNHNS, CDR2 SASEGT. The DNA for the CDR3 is TGTGCCAGCAGTGACCGGGGGCTCCTGGCCAATGAGCAGTTCTTC. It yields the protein CASSDRGLLANEQFF.

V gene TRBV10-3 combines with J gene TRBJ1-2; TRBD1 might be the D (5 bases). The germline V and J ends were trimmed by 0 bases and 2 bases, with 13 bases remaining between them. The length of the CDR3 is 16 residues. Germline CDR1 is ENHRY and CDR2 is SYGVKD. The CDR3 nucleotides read TGTGCCATCAGTGAGTCATCGGGGGATCGGAACTATGGCTACACCTTC. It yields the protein CAISESSGDRNYGYTF.

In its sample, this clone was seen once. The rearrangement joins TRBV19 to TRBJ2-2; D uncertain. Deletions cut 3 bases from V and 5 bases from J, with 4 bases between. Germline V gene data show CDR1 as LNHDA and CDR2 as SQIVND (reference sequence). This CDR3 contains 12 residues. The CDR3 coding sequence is TGTGCCAGTAGTATTGGGACCGGGGAGCTGTTTTTT. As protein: CASSIGTGELFF. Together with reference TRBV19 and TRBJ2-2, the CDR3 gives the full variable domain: DGGITQSPKYLFRKEGQNVTLSCEQNLNHDAMYWYRQDPGQGLRLIYYSQIVNDFQKGDIAEGYSVSREKKESFPLTVTSAQKNPTAFYLCASSIGTGELFFGEGSRLTVL.

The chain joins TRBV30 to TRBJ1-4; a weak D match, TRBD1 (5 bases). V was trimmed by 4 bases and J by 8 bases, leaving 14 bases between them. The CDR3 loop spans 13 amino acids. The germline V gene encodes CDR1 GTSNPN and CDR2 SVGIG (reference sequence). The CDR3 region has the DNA TGTGCCTGGAACGCCGGGACTGGGGAAAAACTGTTTTTT. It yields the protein CAWNAGTGEKLFF.

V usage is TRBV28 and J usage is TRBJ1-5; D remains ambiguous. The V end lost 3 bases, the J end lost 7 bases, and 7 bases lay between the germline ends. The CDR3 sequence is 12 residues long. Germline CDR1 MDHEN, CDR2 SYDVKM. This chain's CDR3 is CASSFVGQPQHF. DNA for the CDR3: TGTGCCAGCAGTTTCGTCGGACAGCCCCAGCATTTT.